Below are 18 T cell receptor beta chains sequenced from a single sample in a study of beta chain features in type 1 diabetes. Expressed TCRB transcripts got sequenced, as all isolated RNA was reverse transcribed. Profiling relied on immunoSEQ multiplex PCR, and the TCRdb table lists in-frame clones only, not all of them. The sample records under 900,000 clones, 17% being singletons. The specimen was naive CD4+ T cells from blood. These receptors came from a young woman in good health.

This clone was found a few times. The chain has TRBV4-3 and TRBJ2-1, with 11 bases fitting TRBD2. CDR3 length: 16 residues. The germline CDR1 and CDR2 sequences are LGHNA and YSLEER. Trimming cost V 3 bases and J 4 bases; bases outside gene matches: 5. CDR3 sequence (DNA): TGCGCCAGCAGCCAGCAACTAGCGGGAGCTTACAATGAGCAGTTCTTC. Residues: CASSQQLAGAYNEQFF.

A few counts support this clone. The rearrangement uses TRBV5-1 and TRBJ2-2; D perhaps matches TRBD1 (5 bases). The CDR3 runs to 15 residues. Per germline, CDR1 SGHRS and CDR2 YFSETQ. V gave up 4 bases and J gave up 0 bases, with 10 bases separating them. The CDR3 is CASSLDTPNTGELFF. For the CDR3, the DNA is TGCGCCAGCAGCCTGGACACTCCGAACACCGGGGAGCTGTTTTTT.

The chain uses TRBV28 and TRBJ1-1, with a weak D call TRBD1 (5 bases). CDR1 MDHEN and CDR2 SYDVKM come from the germline V gene. V lost 5 bases to trimming and J lost 5 bases, with 15 bases between them. The CDR3 runs 14 residues. The CDR3 spells CASSPPHWGTEAFF. In DNA, the CDR3 is TGTGCCAGCAGTCCCCCGCACTGGGGGACTGAAGCTTTCTTT. The complete variable domain, with remaining parts taken from reference TRBV28 and TRBJ1-1, reads DVKVTQSSRYLVKRTGEKVFLECVQDMDHENMFWYRQDPGLGLRLIYFSYDVKMKEKGDIPEGYSVSREKKERFSLILESASTNQTSMYLCASSPPHWGTEAFFGQGTRLTVV.

CDR3 protein: CAISGKDTQYF. The CDR3 DNA reads as TGTGCCATCAGTGGGAAGGATACGCAGTATTTT. V and J are TRBV10-3 and TRBJ2-3; no firm D call. The V end lost 4 bases, the J end lost 6 bases, and 5 bases lay between the germline ends. Germline loops: CDR1 ENHRY, CDR2 SYGVKD. This CDR3 region has 11 residues.

Comments on this clone: Germline and junction disagree at one end, which may indicate a read error. The CDR3 DNA reads TGTGCTAGCAGTCGAGGACCCTCCCACAATGAGCAGTTCTTC. Translated: CASSRGPSHNEQFF. The chain links TRBV7-7 to TRBJ2-1; D gene uncertain. There are 14 residues in the CDR3. Germline loops: CDR1 SSHAT, CDR2 FNYEAQ (reference sequence). The full variable domain, its missing parts supplied by reference TRBV7-7 and TRBJ2-1, is GAGVSQSPRYKVTKRGQDVTLRCDPISSHATLYWYQQALGQGPEFLTYFNYEAQPDKSGLPSDRFSAERPEGSISTLTIQRTEQRDSAMYRCASSRGPSHNEQFFGPGTRLTVL.

In its sample, this clone was seen a few times. V gene TRBV7-2 combines with J gene TRBJ2-7; 10 bases align to TRBD2. Germline CDR1 SGHTA, CDR2 FQGNSA. CDR3 length equals 15 residues. V lost 0 bases to trimming and J lost 4 bases; unmatched junction nucleotides: 3. The chain's CDR3 is CASSLALGLAYEQYF. The CDR3 nucleotides are TGTGCCAGCAGCTTAGCTTTGGGACTAGCGTACGAGCAGTACTTC.

The genes are TRBV7-8 and TRBJ2-3; TRBD2 matches at 8 bases. Germline CDR1 SGHVS, CDR2 FQNEAQ. Trimming cost V 5 bases and J 5 bases; bases outside gene matches: 9. This CDR3 has 15 residues. CDR3 DNA: TGTGCCAGCAGCCAGAGCGGGAGTGTGATAGATACGCAGTATTTT. This codes for CASSQSGSVIDTQYF.

The sample holds a few counts of this clone. The V call is TRBV7-3, the J call TRBJ2-1; no clear D gene. The CDR3 has 11 residues. From germline, CDR1 is SGHTA and CDR2 FQGTGA. V shed 2 bases and J shed 15 bases, with 11 bases lying between them. The CDR3 loop is CASSLGSGLFF. CDR3 DNA sequence: TGTGCCAGCAGCTTAGGATCTGGCCTGTTCTTC.

This sequence joins TRBV7-6 and TRBJ2-7; weak D call: TRBD1 (6 bases). V shed 5 bases and J shed 4 bases, with 15 bases lying between them. Per the germline V gene, CDR1 is SGHVS and CDR2 is FNYEAQ. The CDR3 contains 14 residues. CDR3 sequence: CASSLGAQEYEQYF. DNA of the CDR3: TGTGCCAGCAGCCTGGGGGCACAGGAATACGAGCAGTACTTC.

This clone turned up a few times. The chain links TRBV28 to TRBJ1-2, with D perhaps matching TRBD1 (5 bases). Trimming cost V 5 bases and J 8 bases, with 15 bases left between them. The CDR3 covers 13 residues. Per the germline V gene, CDR1 is MDHEN and CDR2 is SYDVKM. The CDR3 DNA reads TGTGCCAGCAGTCCCGGGACGGGCTTGGGCTACACCTTC. Encoded protein: CASSPGTGLGYTF.

V gene TRBV7-9 combines with J gene TRBJ1-3; D is ambiguous. Per the germline V gene, CDR1 is SEHNR and CDR2 is FQNEAQ (reference sequence). This CDR3 has 15 residues. The V end lost 2 bases, the J end lost 1 base, and 9 bases lay between the germline ends. CDR3 loop: CASSLNLLSGNTIYF. CDR3 nucleotide sequence: TGTGCCAGCAGCTTAAATTTGCTGTCTGGAAACACCATATATTTT.

This clone was counted only a few times. The rearrangement joins TRBV29-1 to TRBJ2-5; 11 bases map to TRBD1. Looked up from germline, CDR1 is SQVTM and CDR2 is ANQGSEA. The CDR3 loop spans 13 amino acids. After removal of 6 bases from V and 5 bases from J, the junction contained 5 bases not matched to a gene. The CDR3 DNA reads TGCAGCGTGGGACAGGGGGTAGGGGAGACCCAGTACTTC. This translates into CSVGQGVGETQYF.

This clone was recorded a few times. This sequence joins TRBV6-6 and TRBJ2-1; D assignment may be TRBD1 or TRBD2 (7 bases each). V was clipped by 10 bases and J by 6 bases, with 16 bases between them. Germline V gene sequence: CDR1 MNHNY, CDR2 SVGAGI (reference sequence). CDR3 length equals 13 residues. The CDR3 sequence: CATRGGVGNEQFF. CDR3 coding DNA: TGTGCCACCAGGGGGGGCGTAGGCAATGAGCAGTTCTTC.

The sample holds a few counts of this clone. The chain couples TRBV5-1 to TRBJ2-3; 14 positions match TRBD2. CDR1 and CDR2 from the germline V gene are SGHRS and YFSETQ. Trimming took 3 bases from V and 5 from J; bases not matched to a gene: 8. CDR3 size: 17 residues. The CDR3 is CASSSTRTSGRKDTQYF. The CDR3 DNA reads as TGCGCCAGCAGCTCTACCCGGACTAGCGGGAGGAAAGATACGCAGTATTTT.

This sequence joins TRBV5-1 and TRBJ2-7; 7 bases align to TRBD1. The V gene's germline CDR1 is SGHRS and CDR2 YFSETQ. V trimming: 1 base; J trimming: 2 bases; junction bases outside the gene matches: 3. This CDR3 contains 14 residues. CDR3 loop: CASSLTGQPYEQYF. CDR3 nucleotide sequence: TGCGCCAGCAGCTTGACGGGACAGCCCTACGAGCAGTACTTC.

This clone came up a few times. This chain links TRBV5-1 with TRBJ2-7, with TRBD2 matching 7 bases. The CDR3 is 16 amino acids. Germline V gene lookup returns CDR1 SGHRS and CDR2 YFSETQ. J gave up 6 bases and V 2 bases, and 14 bases lay outside the gene matches. The CDR3 here is CASSLGFGGLPIEQYF. The CDR3 coding sequence is TGCGCCAGCAGCTTAGGTTTCGGGGGACTACCCATCGAGCAGTACTTC.

Only a few counts were recorded for this clone. The chain is built from TRBV28 and TRBJ2-1; 7 bases map to TRBD2. CDR3 size: 13 residues. The germline gives CDR1 MDHEN, CDR2 SYDVKM. The J segment lost 8 bases and the V segment lost 6 bases, leaving 7 bases of the junction unmatched. CDR3 region: CASSKTSRHEQFF. DNA of the CDR3: TGTGCCAGCAGCAAGACTAGCCGACATGAGCAGTTCTTC.

This clone was recorded a few times. The chain links TRBV9 to TRBJ2-5; 7 bases align to TRBD1. The J call may be wrong; the DNA end is better matched by TRBJ2-7. The CDR3 totals 15 residues. Looked up from germline, CDR1 is SGDLS and CDR2 is YYNGEE. The CDR3 is CASSVAPTGWYEQYF. CDR3 nucleotides: TGTGCCAGCAGCGTAGCTCCGACAGGGTGGTACGAGCAGTACTTC.